A single sample is the source of the 20 T cell receptor beta chains below, sequenced in a study of T-cell reconstitution after alpha-beta-depleted transplantation in children. TCRbeta library construction was performed incorporating unique molecular identifiers. TCRdb re-analysed the PCR reads in MiXCR, keeping a single row per CDR3 protein. The data hold around 240,000 distinct CDR3 sequences, with less than 9% observed a single time. The sequencing used PBMCs, mostly from graft donor cells, collected 180 days after TCRalphabeta/CD19-depleted stem cell transplant. The receptor set was obtained from a male patient aged 10 to 17 who had a stem cell transplant for acute lymphoblastic leukemia, so the T cells may come from the graft donor.

There are many counts of this clonotype. The chain employs TRBV5-1 and TRBJ1-6, with D tentatively TRBD1 (5 bases). Deletions cut 2 bases from V and 7 bases from J, with 7 bases between. The germline CDR1 and CDR2 sequences are SGHRS and YFSETQ. This CDR3 region has 13 residues. The CDR3 here is CASSFKGNSPLHF. The CDR3 DNA reads TGCGCCAGCAGCTTCAAGGGGAATTCACCCCTCCACTTT.

This clonotype has ten or more counts. The chain is built from TRBV14 and TRBJ1-1, with no clear D. CDR1 is SGHDN, CDR2 FVKESK, per germline. The CDR3 consists of 12 residues. Trimming took off 3 bases at V and 3 bases at J, with 5 bases between the two ends. The DNA for the CDR3 is TGTGCCAGCAGCCATCAGGACACTGAAGCTTTCTTT. Translation: CASSHQDTEAFF. Looking up the rest from reference TRBV14 and TRBJ1-1 gives the full variable domain: EAGVTQFPSHSVIEKGQTVTLRCDPISGHDNLYWYRRVMGKEIKFLLHFVKESKQDESGMPNNRFLAERTGGTYSTLKVQPAELEDSGVYFCASSHQDTEAFFGQGTRLTVV.

This clonotype was found many times. The chain recombines TRBV7-2 with TRBJ2-5; unclear D gene. Trimming took 0 bases from V and 7 from J, leaving 9 bases between them. CDR1 is SGHTA and CDR2 is FQGNSA in the germline V gene. The CDR3 is 13 amino acids. The CDR3 nucleotides read TGTGCCAGCAGCTTAGCCGAAGACACGACCCAGTACTTC. Translated, it gives CASSLAEDTTQYF.

This clonotype was seen at least ten times. The rearrangement uses TRBV5-1 and TRBJ2-3, with D possibly called TRBD1 or TRBD2 (5 bases each). V gave up 1 base and J gave up 1 base, with 10 bases separating them. Germline-derived CDR1 and CDR2 are SGHRS and YFSETQ. The CDR3 covers 15 residues. The CDR3 DNA sequence: TGCGCCAGCAGCTTGCGGCAGGGAGGCACAGATACGCAGTATTTT. Translation: CASSLRQGGTDTQYF. The full variable domain, in which reference TRBV5-1 and TRBJ2-3 provide the parts outside the CDR3, is KAGVTQTPRYLIKTRGQQVTLSCSPISGHRSVSWYQQTPGQGLQFLFEYFSETQRNKGNFPGRFSGRQFSNSRSEMNVSTLELGDSALYLCASSLRQGGTDTQYFGPGTRLTVL.

This clonotype occurred many times. This sequence joins TRBV7-2 and TRBJ2-3, with 8 nucleotides matching TRBD1. This CDR3 has 14 amino acids. With V trimmed by 5 bases and J by 6 bases, 7 bases remained unmatched. Germline V gene lookup returns CDR1 SGHTA and CDR2 FQGNSA. Here the CDR3 reads CASSRGTGTDTQYF. CDR3 sequence (DNA): TGTGCCAGCAGCCGAGGGACAGGTACCGATACGCAGTATTTT.

This clonotype has ten or more counts. J is TRBJ1-2 and V is TRBV12-3 or TRBV12-4; D is possibly TRBD1 (5 bases). The CDR3 totals 16 residues. Deletions cut 3 bases from V and 6 bases from J, with 20 bases between. Here the CDR3 DNA reads TGTGCCAGCAGTTTGGGGGAGGCCGTGTTCGGAGATGGCTACACCTTC. Its protein product is CASSLGEAVFGDGYTF.

This clonotype was counted many times. The V and J genes are TRBV5-6 and TRBJ2-6; 7 nucleotides agree with TRBD1. Trimming removed 8 bases from V and 0 bases from J; junction bases left unmatched: 8. The CDR3 consists of 16 residues. Germline assignment: CDR1 SGHDT and CDR2 YYEEEE. This CDR3 reads CASPGQPLSGANVLTF. In DNA form, the CDR3 reads TGTGCCAGTCCGGGACAGCCCCTCTCTGGGGCCAACGTCCTGACTTTC.

This clonotype came up many times. V usage is TRBV5-1 and J usage is TRBJ2-7; TRBD2 matches 7 bases. This CDR3 region has 13 residues. CDR1 and CDR2 (germline): SGHRS, YFSETQ. After removal of 0 bases from V and 5 bases from J, the junction contained 2 bases not matched to a gene. The CDR3 region is CASSLAGGNEQYF. The DNA of the CDR3 is TGCGCCAGCAGCTTGGCGGGGGGAAACGAGCAGTACTTC.

This clonotype came up many times. The chain links TRBV2 to TRBJ1-4; TRBD1 matches 8 bases. Germline values: CDR1 SNHLY, CDR2 FYNNEI. J was trimmed by 8 bases and V by 4 bases; bases with no gene match: 6. This CDR3 has 14 residues. The CDR3 sequence is CASSAGQVGEKLFF. DNA of the CDR3: TGTGCCAGCAGTGCGGGACAGGTGGGCGAAAAACTGTTTTTT.

The J gene is TRBJ1-2, the V gene TRBV7-8, with D perhaps TRBD1 (6 bases). With 0 bases removed from V and 6 bases from J, the gap between germline ends came to 17 bases. The V gene's germline CDR1 is SGHVS and CDR2 FQNEAQ. The CDR3 totals 16 residues. CDR3 in amino acids: CASSLARDTLRNGYTF. As DNA, the CDR3 is TGTGCCAGCAGCTTAGCGCGGGACACCCTCCGGAATGGCTACACCTTC. The variable domain in full, completed from reference TRBV7-8 and TRBJ1-2, reads GAGVSQSPRYKVAKRGQDVALRCDPISGHVSLFWYQQALGQGPEFLTYFQNEAQLDKSGLPSDRFFAERPEGSVSTLKIQRTQQEDSAVYLCASSLARDTLRNGYTFGSGTRLTVV.

Many counts were recorded for this clonotype. V is TRBV27 and J is TRBJ2-2; the D is unclear. Germline CDR1 is MNHEY and CDR2 is SMNVEV (reference sequence). This CDR3 comprises 14 residues. The ends were cut back, 3 bases at V and 4 bases at J, with 9 bases in the middle. The CDR3 sequence is CASSFLGVTGELFF. The CDR3 bases are TGTGCCAGCAGTTTCTTAGGAGTCACCGGGGAGCTGTTTTTT.

This clonotype was recorded many times. The chain links TRBV20-1 to TRBJ2-3, with D perhaps matching TRBD1 or TRBD2 (5 bases each). V gave up 0 bases and J gave up 4 bases, with 8 bases separating them. The CDR3 totals 13 residues. From germline, CDR1 is DFQATT and CDR2 SNEGSKA (reference sequence). Written as DNA, the CDR3 is TGCAGTGCTAGAGAGGGGGTACCAGATACGCAGTATTTT. This translates into CSAREGVPDTQYF.

Ten or more counts support this clonotype. The chain has TRBV20-1 and TRBJ2-7; the match to TRBD1 covers 8 bases. The germline V gene has CDR1 DFQATT and CDR2 SNEGSKA (reference sequence). The CDR3 consists of 13 residues. Trimming cost V 5 bases and J 0 bases; bases outside gene matches: 3. The CDR3 DNA follows: TGCAGTGCTTCAGGGGGCCTCTCCTACGAGCAGTACTTC. Translating gives CSASGGLSYEQYF.

J is TRBJ1-1 and V is TRBV19; 9 bases are shared with TRBD1. Germline trimming cut 4 bases from V and 5 bases from J; bases unmatched to any gene: 8. Looked up from germline, CDR1 is LNHDA and CDR2 is SQIVND (reference sequence). This CDR3 has 15 residues. Written as DNA, the CDR3 is TGTGCCAGTAGTAACGGACAGGGGATGAGAACTGAAGCTTTCTTT. Its protein product is CASSNGQGMRTEAFF.

Note on this clonotype: A much larger clone lies a single base off, so this may be a read error. In this CDR3 the conserved last residue, phenylalanine or tryptophan, is missing, so a read error is likely. V is TRBV7-9 and J is TRBJ2-7; no definite D call. V lost 1 base and J 6 bases, leaving 4 bases between the germline ends. Germline V CDR1 and CDR2: SEHNR, FQNEAQ (reference sequence). This CDR3 contains 11 residues. The CDR3 region is CASSLGAEQYC. The CDR3 DNA is TGTGCCAGCAGCTTAGGGGCCGAGCAGTACTGC.

This clonotype was observed many times. The CDR3 sequence: CASSSFNGLSGANVLTF. The CDR3 DNA is TGTGCCAGCAGCTCATTCAACGGGCTCTCTGGGGCCAACGTCCTGACTTTC. The J gene is TRBJ2-6, the V gene TRBV11-2; D gene ambiguous. Trimming took off 4 bases at V and 0 bases at J, with 13 bases between the two ends. Germline loops: CDR1 SGHAT, CDR2 FQNNGV. This CDR3 region has 17 residues.

This clonotype was picked up many times. The J gene is TRBJ1-2, the V gene TRBV7-2; tentatively, D is TRBD1 (5 bases). Trimming removed 5 bases at V and 1 base at J, with 11 bases between. Germline CDR1 SGHTA, CDR2 FQGNSA. The CDR3 totals 14 residues. CDR3 in amino acids: CASSQGPRNYGYTF. The CDR3 coding sequence is TGTGCCAGCAGCCAGGGACCGCGTAACTATGGCTACACCTTC.

This clonotype was recorded at least ten times. V and J are TRBV4-3 and TRBJ1-4; 7 bases fit TRBD1. This CDR3 is built from 16 residues. Germline V lookup: CDR1 LGHNA, CDR2 YSLEER. The V segment lost 3 bases and the J segment 5 bases; nucleotides outside the gene matches: 9. The CDR3 DNA sequence: TGCGCCAGCAGCCAGTACCACGGGACAGAGAATGAAAAACTGTTTTTT. Its protein product is CASSQYHGTENEKLFF.

The sample holds a few counts of this clonotype. The chain is built from TRBV27 and TRBJ2-1; D is unresolved. This CDR3 region has 16 residues. V gave up 3 bases and J gave up 5 bases, with 17 bases separating them. Germline values: CDR1 MNHEY, CDR2 SMNVEV (reference sequence). CDR3 region: CASSFPPNLPHNEQFF. The CDR3 DNA reads TGTGCCAGCAGTTTCCCCCCAAATTTGCCTCACAATGAGCAGTTCTTC.

As concerns this clonotype: Being one base from a much bigger clone, this may be a read error. The chain has TRBV6-1 and TRBJ2-7; 11 nucleotides match TRBD2. Germline values: CDR1 MNHNS, CDR2 SASEGT. The CDR3 extends over 14 amino acids. V lost 5 bases and J lost 7; bases outside the gene matches: 7. The CDR3 nucleotides are TGTGCCAGCAGTCCTCCGGGACTAGCGGTTGAGCAGTACTTC. Its protein product is CASSPPGLAVEQYF.